Detailed here is one T cell receptor (beta chain). What this receptor recognizes is not known. The input lacks base qualities; no much larger clone sits a single base away. Systemically healthy Caucasian individuals from Russia, about 38 in total and aged about 6 to 90 years, were included as donors. Each donor gave ten milliliters of peripheral blood, collected into EDTA-treated Vacutainer tubes. PBMCs were isolated by Ficoll-Paque density-gradient centrifugation, with at least 7 million obtained per sample. Total RNA was extracted from PBMCs with Trizol reagent, with at least 6 micrograms obtained per sample. For every donor, flow cytometry on a PBMC aliquot measured the percentage of naive CD45RAhigh/CD27high T cells. The sample originates from a study of blood T cells in healthy people across ages (dated by TCRdb to the mid-2010s). Study-wide context: In model experiments, template switching captured about one uniquely barcoded TCR beta cDNA molecule for every two T cells. To track age-related changes in TCR beta repertoire diversity, the study relied on deep sequencing normalized with unique cDNA molecular identifiers. The donors were split into four age groups: young (average 16 years), middle-aged (about 40), aged (more than 60) and long-lived (roughly 88). To avoid experimental bias, donors of different ages were distributed randomly across sequencing lanes. Two additional independent replicas of 1 million unique cDNA reads from the same blood draw were analyzed for two donors (one aged 18 to 30 and one aged 80 or older). Points the paper makes about the study in general: As age increased, observed TCR beta diversity per million T cells dropped in a roughly linear way, and a significant reduction was already evident by age about 40. There was a strong correlation between observed TCR beta diversity and the percentage of naive T cells measured by flow cytometry. Total diversity estimates from one million sequenced T cells were considered lower bounds and underestimates. Compared with the aged group, the long-lived group had more naive CD4+ T cells, fewer expanded clones and increased TCR diversity, a pattern suggesting age selection. Because the CMV infection status of the donors was unknown, age-related changes in expanded clonotypes may potentially have been confounded. Conclusive comparison of naive and antigen-experienced compartments was prevented by the profiling of bulk unsorted PBMCs.

CDR1 and CDR2 are read off the germline V gene as MNHEY and SVGAGI. The CDR3 goes from the cysteine to the phenylalanine over 17 residues. Only the CDR3 DNA is retained, 51 bases long and in frame from the first base. Relative to germline, V is missing 4 bases and J is missing 0 bases, with 6 bases of the junction outside any gene match. Receptor libraries were prepared by 5' RACE. Instrument used: Illumina HiSeq 2500. A second PCR of roughly 7 to 11 cycles was performed with a sample-barcoded 5' primer and a J-beta primer mix. Each TCR beta cDNA molecule received a unique molecular identifier from a template-switch 5' adaptor carrying 12 random nucleotides. At least 2.5 million CDR3-containing paired-end reads were obtained from each sample. First-strand cDNA was synthesized from all RNA with the Mint cDNA synthesis kit, primed by a TRBC-specific oligonucleotide. After uracil-DNA glycosylase treatment, a first 18-cycle PCR used universal primers M1SS and BC2_uni_R on all cDNA. As for how the authors treated the data: For normalization, 1 million high-quality reads were randomly selected from each sample, with every read carrying a distinct molecular identifier. Instead of being binned into consensus sequences, reads that shared molecular identifiers were thrown out. MiTCR, set to a Q25 quality threshold and the strictest error-elimination algorithm, was used for CDR3 identification, clonotype clustering and error correction. A nonparametric unseen species model with Euler transformation was used to estimate lower-bound total TCR beta diversity. TCRdb's own reprocessing of the public reads used fastp at Q25 and MiXCR and kept productive beta chains. Entries that share a CDR3 protein sequence are merged under the most common genes and DNA. It is TCRdb's table, rather than the study itself, that gives the V and J calls and clone size. In all, the sample holds about 1.4 million distinct CDR3 sequences, and 59% of those were seen once. The ten most abundant clones make up under 8.5% of the sample.

The rearranged chain carries TRBV6-5 and TRBJ2-5, with 12 junctional bases fitting TRBD2. This clonotype was obtained from a man younger than 30 in good health. Sequenced input: blood. The bases are TGTGCCAGCAGTTCGACTAGCGGGGGCCGTTACCAAGAGACCCAGTACTTC. Its protein product is CASSSTSGGRYQETQYF.